The rows below give T cell receptor beta chains drawn from one sample of a study of shared clonotypes between healthy human individuals. Assay used: immunoSEQ multiplex PCR; TCRdb lists only in-frame clones, some missing. The profile shows roughly 700,000 clones, roughly 87% of them singletons. Sequenced input: memory CD8+ T cells from PBMCs. The receptors derive from a man aged 18 to 35 in good health. Some clones in this sample may be carry-over from other donors' samples. CDR3s include the opening cysteine and the closing phenylalanine or tryptophan. D genes are given only for firm matches. Expanded clones get a size class; other rows say once, few or many, or leave the size out.

v_gene	abundance	d_gene	j_gene	CDR3nt	CDR3aa
TRBV5-1	.	.	TRBJ2-1	TGCGCCAGCAGCTTGAAACAGAGGAATGAGCAGTTCTTC	CASSLKQRNEQFF
TRBV27	.	.	TRBJ2-3	TGTGCCAGCAGGGACCTAATCACAGATACGCAGTATTTT	CASRDLITDTQYF
TRBV4-2	few	.	TRBJ1-4	TGTGCCAGCAGCCTCGGCAGGGAGGATGAAAAACTGTTTTTT	CASSLGREDEKLFF
TRBV7-2	.	TRBD2	TRBJ2-7	TGTGCCAGCAGTTTGGTAGCGGGACTTTCCTACGAGCAGTACTTC	CASSLVAGLSYEQYF
TRBV4-1	.	.	TRBJ1-2	TGCGCCAGCAGCCAAGTAGGACAGATATCTTATGGCTACACCTTC	CASSQVGQISYGYTF
TRBV11-2	once	.	TRBJ2-7	TGTGCCAGCAGCTCCCCCGAGGGGACTCTTCGCTACGAGCAGTACTTC	CASSSPEGTLRYEQYF
TRBV7-9	.	.	TRBJ1-1	TGTGCCAGCAGCTCCCCCGTGGGAGGGGGTAAATCTAAGGGCACTGAAGCTTTCTTT	CASSSPVGGGKSKGTEAFF
TRBV7-3	.	.	TRBJ2-2	TGTGCCAGCTCGAGGGACTGGGCGAACACCGGGGAGCTGTTTTTT	CASSRDWANTGELFF
TRBV6-5	.	TRBD1	TRBJ1-2	TGTGCCAGCAGGGGACAGTTTTCTAACTATGGCTACACCTTC	CASRGQFSNYGYTF
TRBV11-2	.	.	TRBJ1-2	TGTGCCAGCAGCTTCGGACCTGTCCGCTATGGCTACACCTTC	CASSFGPVRYGYTF
TRBV27	.	.	TRBJ1-2	TGTGCCAGCAGTTTATCGATGAGCGTCGGTAATGGCTACACCTTC	CASSLSMSVGNGYTF
TRBV28	.	.	TRBJ1-2	TGTGCCAGCAGTTTATGGCAGGGAGACGGCTACACCTTC	CASSLWQGDGYTF
TRBV6-6	.	TRBD1	TRBJ1-4	TGTGCCAGCAGTAGGGACAGGGAGGGAGCTAATGAAAAACTGTTTTTT	CASSRDREGANEKLFF
TRBV6-5	.	.	TRBJ1-2	TGTGCCAGCAGTTACTCAGCAGGGGAGTGGAACTACGGCTACACCTTC	CASSYSAGEWNYGYTF
TRBV5-8	.	.	TRBJ1-1	TGTGCCAGCAGCCAGGGCGCAGTCTTTCTCTCGAACACTGAAGCTTTCTTT	CASSQGAVFLSNTEAFF
TRBV4-3	.	.	TRBJ2-1	TGCGCCAGCAGCCAAGAGAAGTGGGGGGAAAGCTCCTACAATGAGCAGTTCTTC	CASSQEKWGESSYNEQFF
TRBV4-3	.	TRBD1	TRBJ2-7	TGCGCCAGCAGCCCCGGGACAGGTTTGAAGGAGCAGTACTTC	CASSPGTGLKEQYF
TRBV28	.	.	TRBJ1-2	TGTGCCAGCAGTCCAGGCCGGCCCTTGGGACCTTTCTATGGCTACACCTTC	CASSPGRPLGPFYGYTF
TRBV9	.	.	TRBJ2-2	TGTGCCAGCAGCGCGTACGCGGGTGTGACCGGGGAGCTGTTTTTT	CASSAYAGVTGELFF
TRBV6-1	.	.	TRBJ1-5	TGTGCCAGCAGGCACAGGGTCGGGCAGCCCCAGCATTTT	CASRHRVGQPQHF
TRBV30	.	.	TRBJ2-7	TGTGCCTGGTCGATCTTTCCCTACGAGCAGTACTTC	CAWSIFPYEQYF
TRBV10-3	few	.	TRBJ2-2	TGTGCCATCAGTGAAGCATCCACCGGGGAGCTGTTTTTT	CAISEASTGELFF
TRBV27	.	.	TRBJ1-1	TGTGCCAGCAGTTTGATCGGGGGAGAAGCTTTCTTT	CASSLIGGEAFF
TRBV19	once	.	TRBJ1-5	TGTGCCAGTAGTATTTTTTCGGGTGGCAGGGCTAGTCAGCCCCAGCATTTT	CASSIFSGGRASQPQHF
TRBV27	once	.	TRBJ2-1	TGTGCCAGCAGTTTGAGGGAGGATCGTGAGCAGTTCTTC	CASSLREDREQFF
TRBV9	.	.	TRBJ2-3	TGTGCCAGCAGCGTAGGAACAGATACGCAGTATTTT	CASSVGTDTQYF
TRBV7-9	.	TRBD1	TRBJ1-2	TGTGCCAGCAGCTTAACTAGGACAGGCCTAAGAGGGGGCTACACCTTC	CASSLTRTGLRGGYTF
TRBV4-1	few	TRBD1	TRBJ2-1	TGCGCCAGCAGCCAAGTACAGGGGGGTTACAATGAGCAGTTCTTC	CASSQVQGGYNEQFF
TRBV19	.	TRBD2	TRBJ2-1	TGTGCCAGTAGTCCGTTGCCTCGGTTAGGACTAGCGGGGTACAATGAGCAGTTCTTC	CASSPLPRLGLAGYNEQFF
TRBV11-2	.	.	TRBJ2-7	TGTGCCAGCAGCTTAGAATTTAGGGTGAGCGGCGAGCAGTACTTC	CASSLEFRVSGEQYF
TRBV27	.	TRBD2	TRBJ2-2	TGTGCCAGCAGTTTTAGGGTGGGACTAGGTCCCGGGGAGCTGTTTTTT	CASSFRVGLGPGELFF
TRBV4-1	.	.	TRBJ1-3	TGCGCCAGCAGGGACACTGGAAACACCATATATTTT	CASRDTGNTIYF
TRBV29-1	.	.	TRBJ1-4	TGCAGCGCCGCCACAGGGCTGGGTAATGAAAAACTGTTTTTT	CSAATGLGNEKLFF
TRBV9	.	TRBD2	TRBJ2-2	TGTGCCAGCAGCGCCGGAGCGGGAGGGTTCACCGGGGAGCTGTTTTTT	CASSAGAGGFTGELFF
TRBV5-1	.	.	TRBJ2-7	TGCGCCAGCAGCGAAACCTACGAGCAGTACTTC	CASSETYEQYF
TRBV7-9	.	.	TRBJ2-3	TGTGCCAGCAGCCGAGGGGGGCCTAGCACAGATACGCAGTATTTT	CASSRGGPSTDTQYF
TRBV9	.	TRBD2	TRBJ2-3	TGTGCCAGCAGGGCGGGAGGAGTAGATACGCAGTATTTT	CASRAGGVDTQYF
TRBV5-1	.	TRBD2	TRBJ2-1	TGCGCCAGCAGCTTTCGGGGGGGTCCTTTGGATGAGCAGTTCTTC	CASSFRGGPLDEQFF
TRBV28	.	TRBD1	TRBJ1-5	TGTGCCAGCAGGGAACAGGGGAATCAGCCCCAGCATTTT	CASREQGNQPQHF
TRBV9	.	.	TRBJ2-1	TGTGCCAGCAGCGAGGGGGACTTTTCCTACAATGAGCAGTTCTTC	CASSEGDFSYNEQFF